Detailed here is one TCR beta chain. The sample originates from a study of T cell responses to AZD1222 COVID-19 vaccine. Sequenced by immunoSEQ multiplex PCR; TCRdb stores in-frame clones only, minus some. Of 180,000 or so clones listed, roughly 91% were seen once; the top ten hold more than 0.85%. Germline-derived CDR1 and CDR2 are SGHTS and YDEGEE. CDR3 length: 14 residues. Trimming took 2 bases from V and 7 from J, leaving 15 bases between them. Sequencing was performed on peripheral blood, taken 28 days after the second dose of the MenACWY control vaccine. The source is an adult who received the MenACWY meningococcal vaccine as a control. This rearrangement joins TRBV5-8 to TRBJ1-2; D remains ambiguous. As DNA, the CDR3 is TGTGCCAGCAGCTTTGGGGAGATAGGTGGTGGCTACACCTTC. Translating it yields CASSFGEIGGGYTF.